This T cell receptor beta chain was profiled in a study of cytomegalovirus exposure and HLA in healthy donors. Study background: Assignment to the Caucasian-associated ancestry cluster applied to more than 75% of the approximately 400 genotyped donors. Study findings and constraints: Reported results showed that the classifier diagnosed cytomegalovirus status with high specificity and sensitivity.

The germline V gene has CDR1 SGHRS and CDR2 YFSETQ. V lost 4 bases, J lost 0 bases, and 8 bases stayed unmatched. CDR3 length: 17 residues. The PCR ran on 60 Vbeta and 13 Jbeta primers. Original data processing: Per a later analysis, the number of unique TCR beta chains was around 79 million, of which some 9.9 million were shared. Here immunoSEQ multiplex PCR was the method, and the copy in TCRdb shows in-frame clones only, minus some. From that table come the V and J calls and clone size; the DNA was used to work out D and trimming. This table holds about 160,000 clones, approximately 80% found once. Unrecorded immune exposure was likely among donors, who were nominally healthy when sampled. In regard to this clone: Antigen unknown.

The J gene is TRBJ2-1, the V gene TRBV5-1; TRBD2 matches at 9 bases. The receptor was isolated from a woman in her 30s in good health and CMV-seropositive. Sequences were obtained from PBMCs. The CDR3 DNA reads as TGCGCCAGCAGCCCCTTGCGGGGGGGGAGCTCCTACAATGAGCAGTTCTTC. It codes for CASSPLRGGSSYNEQFF.